The clone carrying this TCR beta chain was seen only once. A modified ARM-PCR protocol with three rounds of nested PCR amplified TCRbeta. TCRdb recomputed calls from the multiplex PCR reads with MiXCR, one row per CDR3 protein. Of 60,000 to 90,000 distinct CDR3 sequences listed, around four fifths are singletons. These data originate in a study of tumor and adjacent non-tumor tissue in lung cancer. This sample's RNA came from whole unsorted tissue. Chemotherapy-naive patients with new lung cancer underwent thoracic surgery in China, August–November 2014. The CDR3 runs 19 residues. Germline values: CDR1 KGHDR, CDR2 SFDVKD. V was pared by 5 bases and J by 4 bases, with 19 bases of the junction left unmatched.

Sequencing input: lung tumor tissue. The V gene is TRBV24-1, the J gene TRBJ2-1, with 7 bases aligning to TRBD2. The receptor comes from a woman aged 50 to 65 with non-small cell lung cancer. The CDR3 nucleotides read TGTGCCACCAGTGGATTCCGGCGTTTGCCGGGGAGGGAGTACAATGAGCAGTTCTTC. Its protein is CATSGFRRLPGREYNEQFF.